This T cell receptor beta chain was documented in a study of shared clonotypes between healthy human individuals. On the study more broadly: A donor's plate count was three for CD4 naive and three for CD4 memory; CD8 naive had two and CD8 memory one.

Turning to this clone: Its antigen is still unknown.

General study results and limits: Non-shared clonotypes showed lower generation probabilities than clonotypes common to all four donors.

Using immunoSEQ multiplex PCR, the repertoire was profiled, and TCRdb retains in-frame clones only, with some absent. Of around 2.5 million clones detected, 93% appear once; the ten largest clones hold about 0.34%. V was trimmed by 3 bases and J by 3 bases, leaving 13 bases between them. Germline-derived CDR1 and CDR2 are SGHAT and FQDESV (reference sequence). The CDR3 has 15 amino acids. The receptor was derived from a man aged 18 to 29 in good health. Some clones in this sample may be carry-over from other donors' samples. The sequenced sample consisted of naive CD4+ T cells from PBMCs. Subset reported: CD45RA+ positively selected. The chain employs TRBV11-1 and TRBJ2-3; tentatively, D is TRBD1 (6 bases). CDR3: CASSFLGQVTDTQYF. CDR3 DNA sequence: TGTGCCAGCAGCTTCCTGGGACAAGTGACAGATACGCAGTATTTT.